This is a list of T cell receptor beta chains from one sample in a study of cytomegalovirus exposure and HLA in healthy donors. Assay: immunoSEQ multiplex PCR; the TCRdb copy retains only in-frame clones and omits some. The sample has nearly 95,000 clones, 60% to 80% seen once. Sequences were obtained from PBMCs. These receptor sequences come from a woman aged 40 to 55 in good health and CMV-seronegative. CDR3s include the opening cysteine and the closing phenylalanine or tryptophan. Fields, in order: clone size, J gene, V gene, D gene, CDR3 protein, CDR3 DNA. The D gene is left open where the match is weak. Only some rows state a clone size, as once, few, many or a class for expanded clones.

clone size: few; J gene: TRBJ2-1; V gene: TRBV7-3; D gene: NA; CDR3 protein: CASSPREGGGQFF; CDR3 DNA: TGTGCCAGCAGCCCCCGGGAAGGAGGAGGGCAGTTCTTC
clone size: NA; J gene: TRBJ2-7; V gene: TRBV15; D gene: NA; CDR3 protein: CATSRDQQGSGEQYF; CDR3 DNA: TGTGCCACCAGCAGAGATCAGCAGGGCTCGGGCGAGCAGTACTTC
clone size: NA; J gene: TRBJ1-2; V gene: TRBV6-5; D gene: TRBD1; CDR3 protein: CASSTSGGVYGYTF; CDR3 DNA: TGTGCCAGCAGTACGTCAGGGGGCGTCTATGGCTACACCTTC
clone size: NA; J gene: TRBJ1-2; V gene: TRBV30; D gene: TRBD1; CDR3 protein: CATRDRKFYGYTF; CDR3 DNA: TGTGCCACCCGGGACAGAAAATTTTATGGCTACACCTTC
clone size: NA; J gene: TRBJ1-5; V gene: TRBV7-6; D gene: NA; CDR3 protein: CASSSGPQNSNQPQHF; CDR3 DNA: TGTGCCAGCAGTTCTGGGCCCCAGAATAGCAATCAGCCCCAGCATTTT
clone size: NA; J gene: TRBJ1-5; V gene: TRBV19; D gene: NA; CDR3 protein: CASSIIGGDQPQHF; CDR3 DNA: TGTGCCAGTAGTATTATCGGGGGTGATCAGCCCCAGCATTTT
clone size: NA; J gene: TRBJ2-2; V gene: TRBV5-1; D gene: TRBD1; CDR3 protein: CASTLQGTTGELFF; CDR3 DNA: TGCGCCAGCACCTTACAGGGGACCACCGGGGAGCTGTTTTTT
clone size: NA; J gene: TRBJ1-1; V gene: TRBV7-2; D gene: NA; CDR3 protein: CASSPGGSGRHTEAFF; CDR3 DNA: TGTGCCAGCAGCCCAGGTGGGTCAGGCCGACACACTGAAGCTTTCTTT
clone size: NA; J gene: TRBJ2-3; V gene: TRBV5-1; D gene: NA; CDR3 protein: CASSLERGTDTQYF; CDR3 DNA: TGCGCCAGCAGCTTGGAGCGTGGGACAGATACGCAGTATTTT
clone size: many; J gene: TRBJ1-1; V gene: TRBV4-3; D gene: NA; CDR3 protein: CASSQALWYDTEAFF; CDR3 DNA: TGCGCCAGCAGCCAGGCTTTATGGTACGACACTGAAGCTTTCTTT
clone size: NA; J gene: TRBJ1-6; V gene: TRBV7-2; D gene: NA; CDR3 protein: CASSQYNSPLHF; CDR3 DNA: TGTGCCAGCAGCCAATATAATTCACCCCTCCACTTT
clone size: NA; J gene: TRBJ1-3; V gene: TRBV5-4; D gene: TRBD1; CDR3 protein: CASSLPGTGRNTIYF; CDR3 DNA: TGTGCCAGCAGCTTGCCCGGGACAGGTAGAAACACCATATATTTT
clone size: NA; J gene: TRBJ1-1; V gene: TRBV15; D gene: NA; CDR3 protein: CATSRDAYIGEAFF; CDR3 DNA: TGTGCCACCAGCAGAGATGCGTATATCGGTGAAGCTTTCTTT
clone size: NA; J gene: TRBJ2-1; V gene: TRBV27; D gene: TRBD2; CDR3 protein: CASSASPSGSHLGEQFF; CDR3 DNA: TGTGCCAGCAGCGCCAGCCCTAGCGGATCACACCTCGGGGAGCAGTTCTTC
clone size: NA; J gene: TRBJ1-3; V gene: TRBV15; D gene: NA; CDR3 protein: CATSRRGQGTGNTIYF; CDR3 DNA: TGTGCCACCAGCAGAAGGGGTCAGGGGACTGGAAACACCATATATTTT
clone size: NA; J gene: TRBJ1-4; V gene: TRBV6-5; D gene: NA; CDR3 protein: CASSHRATNEKLFF; CDR3 DNA: TGTGCCAGCAGTCACAGAGCAACTAATGAAAAACTGTTTTTT
clone size: NA; J gene: TRBJ1-1; V gene: TRBV5-1; D gene: NA; CDR3 protein: CASSFASDTEAFF; CDR3 DNA: TGCGCCAGCAGCTTCGCCTCGGACACTGAAGCTTTCTTT
clone size: NA; J gene: TRBJ2-2; V gene: TRBV25-1; D gene: TRBD1; CDR3 protein: CASSVPGQGAGELFF; CDR3 DNA: TGTGCCAGCAGTGTTCCGGGACAGGGAGCCGGGGAGCTGTTTTTT
clone size: NA; J gene: TRBJ2-7; V gene: TRBV5-4; D gene: TRBD2; CDR3 protein: CASSYPSGGVNEQYF; CDR3 DNA: TGTGCCAGCAGCTACCCTAGCGGGGGGGTGAACGAGCAGTACTTC
clone size: NA; J gene: TRBJ2-3; V gene: TRBV7-6; D gene: NA; CDR3 protein: CASSLALGGSTDTQYF; CDR3 DNA: TGTGCCAGCAGCTTAGCGCTGGGGGGAAGCACAGATACGCAGTATTTT
clone size: NA; J gene: TRBJ1-5; V gene: TRBV27; D gene: NA; CDR3 protein: CASSNRGGDQPQHF; CDR3 DNA: TGTGCCAGCAGTAACCGGGGAGGGGATCAGCCCCAGCATTTT
clone size: NA; J gene: TRBJ2-5; V gene: TRBV6-4; D gene: NA; CDR3 protein: CASSDSYSLKYYQETQYF; CDR3 DNA: TGTGCCAGCAGTGACTCTTACAGCCTGAAATATTACCAAGAGACCCAGTACTTC
clone size: NA; J gene: TRBJ2-7; V gene: TRBV30; D gene: NA; CDR3 protein: CAWSLTPSYEQYF; CDR3 DNA: TGTGCCTGGAGTCTTACACCATCCTACGAGCAGTACTTC
clone size: NA; J gene: TRBJ2-7; V gene: TRBV19; D gene: TRBD2; CDR3 protein: CASSGGYLPYEQYF; CDR3 DNA: TGTGCCAGCAGCGGGGGGTATCTCCCCTACGAGCAGTACTTC
clone size: NA; J gene: TRBJ1-4; V gene: TRBV27; D gene: TRBD1; CDR3 protein: CASRTGGSTNEKLFF; CDR3 DNA: TGTGCCAGCAGGACAGGGGGTTCAACTAATGAAAAACTGTTTTTT
clone size: NA; J gene: TRBJ1-2; V gene: TRBV5-6; D gene: TRBD1; CDR3 protein: CASDRLQGAGYTF; CDR3 DNA: TGTGCCAGCGACCGCCTACAGGGGGCCGGCTACACCTTC
clone size: NA; J gene: TRBJ2-1; V gene: TRBV6-4; D gene: NA; CDR3 protein: CASSDSQSGEQFF; CDR3 DNA: TGTGCCAGCAGTGACTCCCAGTCGGGTGAGCAGTTCTTC
clone size: NA; J gene: TRBJ2-2; V gene: TRBV5-4; D gene: NA; CDR3 protein: CASSLDGENTGELFF; CDR3 DNA: TGTGCCAGCAGCTTGGACGGGGAGAACACCGGGGAGCTGTTTTTT
clone size: NA; J gene: TRBJ1-5; V gene: TRBV30; D gene: NA; CDR3 protein: CAWSETDDQPQHF; CDR3 DNA: TGTGCCTGGAGTGAGACAGATGATCAGCCCCAGCATTTT
clone size: NA; J gene: TRBJ1-1; V gene: TRBV4-3; D gene: NA; CDR3 protein: CASSPVLDRPGFTEAFF; CDR3 DNA: TGCGCCAGCAGCCCCGTTTTGGACCGCCCGGGGTTCACTGAAGCTTTCTTT
clone size: NA; J gene: TRBJ2-7; V gene: TRBV6-5; D gene: TRBD1; CDR3 protein: CASQGTGIYEQYF; CDR3 DNA: TGTGCCAGCCAGGGGACAGGGATTTACGAGCAGTACTTC
clone size: few; J gene: TRBJ2-1; V gene: TRBV6-1; D gene: NA; CDR3 protein: CASSSETDYNEQFF; CDR3 DNA: TGTGCCAGCAGTTCGGAGACGGACTACAATGAGCAGTTCTTC
clone size: few; J gene: TRBJ1-5; V gene: TRBV6-5; D gene: TRBD1; CDR3 protein: CASRPGGGQPQHF; CDR3 DNA: TGTGCCAGCAGGCCAGGGGGCGGGCAGCCCCAGCATTTT
clone size: NA; J gene: TRBJ1-2; V gene: TRBV10-3; D gene: NA; CDR3 protein: CAISESGENYGYTF; CDR3 DNA: TGTGCCATCAGTGAGTCCGGGGAGAACTATGGCTACACCTTC
clone size: few; J gene: TRBJ1-2; V gene: TRBV4-2; D gene: NA; CDR3 protein: CASSQEDSYSNYGYTF; CDR3 DNA: TGTGCCAGCAGCCAAGAGGACAGTTACTCTAACTATGGCTACACCTTC
clone size: once; J gene: TRBJ1-1; V gene: TRBV5-6; D gene: NA; CDR3 protein: CASSLVYWSGEAFF; CDR3 DNA: TGTGCCAGCAGCTTGGTTTATTGGTCCGGGGAAGCTTTCTTT
clone size: NA; J gene: TRBJ1-4; V gene: TRBV5-1; D gene: TRBD1; CDR3 protein: CASNEGQGGEKLFF; CDR3 DNA: TGCGCCAGCAATGAGGGACAGGGCGGGGAAAAACTGTTTTTT
clone size: few; J gene: TRBJ1-1; V gene: TRBV7-9; D gene: NA; CDR3 protein: CASSLLIVNTEAFF; CDR3 DNA: TGTGCCAGCAGCTTACTAATTGTGAACACTGAAGCTTTCTTT
clone size: NA; J gene: TRBJ1-3; V gene: TRBV7-6; D gene: TRBD1; CDR3 protein: CASSLAGGSGNTIYF; CDR3 DNA: TGTGCCAGCAGCTTGGCAGGGGGCTCTGGAAACACCATATATTTT
clone size: NA; J gene: TRBJ1-3; V gene: TRBV5-4; D gene: NA; CDR3 protein: CASSLGQGIRSGNTIYF; CDR3 DNA: TGTGCCAGCAGCTTGGGCCAGGGTATAAGATCTGGAAACACCATATATTTT
clone size: NA; J gene: TRBJ2-7; V gene: TRBV6-1; D gene: TRBD2; CDR3 protein: CASSGRTSGDTYEQYF; CDR3 DNA: TGTGCCAGCAGTGGACGGACTAGCGGGGACACCTACGAGCAGTACTTC
clone size: few; J gene: TRBJ2-7; V gene: TRBV13; D gene: TRBD1; CDR3 protein: CASSLSTGGKGEQYF; CDR3 DNA: TGTGCCAGCAGCTTGTCGACAGGGGGGAAAGGAGAGCAGTACTTC
clone size: NA; J gene: TRBJ2-5; V gene: TRBV30; D gene: NA; CDR3 protein: CAWSAQETQYF; CDR3 DNA: TGTGCCTGGAGTGCGCAAGAGACCCAGTACTTC
clone size: once; J gene: TRBJ2-5; V gene: TRBV4-2; D gene: TRBD2; CDR3 protein: CASSQVRAGGPSETQYF; CDR3 DNA: TGTGCCAGCAGCCAAGTGCGCGCGGGGGGGCCATCGGAGACCCAGTACTTC
clone size: NA; J gene: TRBJ1-4; V gene: TRBV19; D gene: NA; CDR3 protein: CASRNRGLNEKLFF; CDR3 DNA: TGTGCCAGTAGGAACCGAGGGTTGAATGAAAAACTGTTTTTT
clone size: NA; J gene: TRBJ2-7; V gene: TRBV5-1; D gene: TRBD1; CDR3 protein: CASSLEGQGFDEQYF; CDR3 DNA: TGCGCCAGCAGCTTAGAAGGACAGGGGTTCGACGAGCAGTACTTC
clone size: NA; J gene: TRBJ2-1; V gene: TRBV4-3; D gene: TRBD1; CDR3 protein: CASSQYTGGIYNEQFF; CDR3 DNA: TGCGCCAGCAGCCAATACACAGGGGGGATCTACAATGAGCAGTTCTTC
clone size: once; J gene: TRBJ1-1; V gene: TRBV6-1; D gene: NA; CDR3 protein: CASSDFLTANTEAFF; CDR3 DNA: TGTGCCAGCAGTGACTTTCTAACAGCGAACACTGAAGCTTTCTTT
clone size: NA; J gene: TRBJ2-7; V gene: TRBV10-3; D gene: NA; CDR3 protein: CAISDTVTAPYEQYF; CDR3 DNA: TGTGCCATCAGTGATACCGTTACAGCCCCCTACGAGCAGTACTTC
clone size: NA; J gene: TRBJ2-7; V gene: TRBV4-3; D gene: TRBD2; CDR3 protein: CASSQGTSGYYEQYF; CDR3 DNA: TGCGCCAGCAGCCAAGGGACTAGCGGTTACTACGAGCAGTACTTC
clone size: once; J gene: TRBJ2-3; V gene: TRBV4-3; D gene: NA; CDR3 protein: CASSQDQLVGGDTQYF; CDR3 DNA: TGCGCCAGCAGCCAAGATCAACTAGTAGGGGGAGATACGCAGTATTTT
clone size: NA; J gene: TRBJ2-3; V gene: TRBV27; D gene: NA; CDR3 protein: CASSPALVGGHTDTQYF; CDR3 DNA: TGTGCCAGCAGCCCAGCCTTAGTGGGGGGGCATACAGATACGCAGTATTTT
clone size: NA; J gene: TRBJ1-2; V gene: TRBV6-1; D gene: NA; CDR3 protein: CASSIQGFNGYTF; CDR3 DNA: TGTGCCAGCAGCATACAGGGTTTTAATGGCTACACCTTC
clone size: once; J gene: TRBJ2-7; V gene: TRBV5-5; D gene: TRBD1; CDR3 protein: CASSLDLRQGAYEQYF; CDR3 DNA: TGTGCCAGCAGCTTGGATCTTCGACAGGGCGCCTACGAGCAGTACTTC